These T cell receptor beta chains were read from a single sample in a study of control samples from healthy donors and cancer patients. Clones were sequenced by immunoSEQ multiplex PCR, and TCRdb holds only the in-frame ones, with some missing. There are about 51,000 clones in the sample; roughly 89% occur only once, and about 1.4% lies in the top ten. The source material was PBMCs. The receptors shown here come from a man aged 35 to 55 with colorectal cancer. The CDR3 runs from the conserved cysteine through the conserved F or W. A D gene is named only where the DNA matches it firmly. The listing skips clone size in some rows; elsewhere it reads once, few, many or a size class.

clone_size: -
cdr3_length: 13
d_call: -
v_call: TRBV6-5
j_call: TRBJ1-1
cdr3_aa: CASGRTVNTEAFF
cdr3_nt: TGTGCCAGCGGGAGGACAGTTAACACTGAAGCTTTCTTT

clone_size: -
cdr3_length: 14
d_call: -
v_call: TRBV4-3
j_call: TRBJ2-7
cdr3_aa: CASSQAFQGYEQYF
cdr3_nt: TGCGCCAGCAGCCAAGCTTTCCAGGGATACGAGCAGTACTTC

clone_size: once
cdr3_length: 15
d_call: TRBD1
v_call: TRBV2
j_call: TRBJ1-4
cdr3_aa: CASSGQGARGEKLFF
cdr3_nt: TGTGCCAGCAGCGGACAGGGGGCGCGGGGTGAAAAACTGTTTTTT

clone_size: -
cdr3_length: 14
d_call: TRBD1
v_call: TRBV6-5
j_call: TRBJ1-1
cdr3_aa: CASRLDRGRTEAFF
cdr3_nt: TGTGCCAGCAGATTAGACAGGGGGCGCACTGAAGCTTTCTTT

clone_size: -
cdr3_length: 14
d_call: -
v_call: TRBV10-3
j_call: TRBJ1-1
cdr3_aa: CAAAEGFMNTEAFF
cdr3_nt: TGTGCCGCGGCCGAGGGGTTCATGAACACTGAAGCTTTCTTT

clone_size: -
cdr3_length: 15
d_call: TRBD2
v_call: TRBV5-6
j_call: TRBJ2-2
cdr3_aa: CASSFRGLGGGELFF
cdr3_nt: TGTGCCAGCAGCTTCCGGGGACTAGGCGGCGGGGAGCTGTTTTTT

clone_size: -
cdr3_length: 18
d_call: TRBD2
v_call: TRBV13
j_call: TRBJ2-7
cdr3_aa: CASSARIGLAGGSYEQYF
cdr3_nt: TGTGCCAGCAGCGCCAGGATTGGACTAGCGGGAGGCTCCTACGAGCAGTACTTC

clone_size: -
cdr3_length: 14
d_call: TRBD1
v_call: TRBV4-1
j_call: TRBJ1-1
cdr3_aa: CASSQDREGTEAFF
cdr3_nt: TGCGCCAGCAGCCAGGACAGGGAAGGCACTGAAGCTTTCTTT

clone_size: -
cdr3_length: 20
d_call: TRBD2
v_call: TRBV2
j_call: TRBJ2-7
cdr3_aa: CASNGNSGTSGVGSSYEQYF
cdr3_nt: TGTGCCAGCAATGGGAACTCCGGGACTAGCGGAGTGGGCAGCTCCTACGAGCAGTACTTC

clone_size: -
cdr3_length: 15
d_call: -
v_call: TRBV27
j_call: TRBJ2-5
cdr3_aa: CASRPRALGGETQYF
cdr3_nt: TGTGCCAGCAGGCCCCGGGCCCTGGGGGGAGAGACCCAGTACTTC

clone_size: -
cdr3_length: 12
d_call: -
v_call: TRBV12-3/TRBV12-4
j_call: TRBJ1-5
cdr3_aa: CASSADRQPQHF
cdr3_nt: TGTGCCAGCAGTGCGGACAGACAGCCCCAGCATTTT

clone_size: -
cdr3_length: 14
d_call: -
v_call: TRBV5-1
j_call: TRBJ2-3
cdr3_aa: CASSVFSSTDTQYF
cdr3_nt: TGCGCCAGCAGCGTTTTTTCTAGCACAGATACGCAGTATTTT

clone_size: -
cdr3_length: 13
d_call: TRBD1
v_call: TRBV29-1
j_call: TRBJ2-2
cdr3_aa: CSAGTGNTGELFF
cdr3_nt: TGCAGCGCTGGGACAGGGAACACCGGGGAGCTGTTTTTT

clone_size: -
cdr3_length: 15
d_call: TRBD2
v_call: TRBV5-4
j_call: TRBJ2-1
cdr3_aa: CASSSRGTSRDEQFF
cdr3_nt: TGTGCCAGCAGTTCCCGCGGGACTAGTCGGGATGAGCAGTTCTTC

clone_size: -
cdr3_length: 13
d_call: -
v_call: TRBV29-1
j_call: TRBJ2-7
cdr3_aa: CSASIRGDYEQYF
cdr3_nt: TGCAGCGCTTCGATCAGGGGCGACTACGAGCAGTACTTC

clone_size: -
cdr3_length: 16
d_call: TRBD2
v_call: TRBV6-5
j_call: TRBJ2-5
cdr3_aa: CASSYFLGGEKETQYF
cdr3_nt: TGTGCCAGCAGTTACTTTCTGGGAGGGGAGAAAGAGACCCAGTACTTC

clone_size: -
cdr3_length: 15
d_call: -
v_call: TRBV18
j_call: TRBJ1-1
cdr3_aa: CASSPTNREWTEAFF
cdr3_nt: TGTGCCAGCTCACCAACTAACAGGGAATGGACTGAAGCTTTCTTT

clone_size: few
cdr3_length: 15
d_call: -
v_call: TRBV2
j_call: TRBJ2-1
cdr3_aa: CASRESRGAYNEQFF
cdr3_nt: TGTGCCAGCAGAGAGAGCAGGGGAGCCTACAATGAGCAGTTCTTC

clone_size: -
cdr3_length: 13
d_call: -
v_call: TRBV6-2/TRBV6-3
j_call: TRBJ1-2
cdr3_aa: CASSYRSDYGYTF
cdr3_nt: TGTGCCAGCAGTTACAGGTCTGACTATGGCTACACCTTC

clone_size: -
cdr3_length: 13
d_call: TRBD1
v_call: TRBV30
j_call: TRBJ2-7
cdr3_aa: CAWTRDSGYEQYF
cdr3_nt: TGTGCCTGGACCCGGGACAGTGGCTACGAGCAGTACTTC

clone_size: -
cdr3_length: 15
d_call: -
v_call: TRBV4-3
j_call: TRBJ2-7
cdr3_aa: CASSQETYLTYEQYF
cdr3_nt: TGCGCCAGCAGCCAAGAGACTTACCTTACCTACGAGCAGTACTTC

clone_size: -
cdr3_length: 12
d_call: -
v_call: TRBV7-9
j_call: TRBJ2-1
cdr3_aa: CASSPFYNEQFF
cdr3_nt: TGTGCCAGCAGCCCCTTTTACAATGAGCAGTTCTTC

clone_size: -
cdr3_length: 15
d_call: -
v_call: TRBV24-1
j_call: TRBJ2-3
cdr3_aa: CATSPGQNPTDTQYF
cdr3_nt: TGTGCCACCAGTCCCGGACAGAACCCCACAGATACGCAGTATTTT

clone_size: -
cdr3_length: 11
d_call: -
v_call: TRBV5-1
j_call: TRBJ2-2
cdr3_aa: CASSLAGELFF
cdr3_nt: TGCGCCAGCAGCTTGGCCGGGGAGCTGTTTTTT

clone_size: -
cdr3_length: 12
d_call: -
v_call: TRBV18
j_call: TRBJ2-5
cdr3_aa: CASSLRGETQYF
cdr3_nt: TGTGCCAGCTCACTAAGGGGGGAGACCCAGTACTTC

clone_size: -
cdr3_length: 15
d_call: TRBD2
v_call: TRBV28
j_call: TRBJ2-7
cdr3_aa: CASSPGTSGSYEQYF
cdr3_nt: TGTGCCAGCAGTCCGGGGACTAGCGGGAGCTACGAGCAGTACTTC

clone_size: -
cdr3_length: 15
d_call: TRBD1
v_call: TRBV2
j_call: TRBJ2-7
cdr3_aa: CASDLTGGLSYEQYF
cdr3_nt: TGTGCCAGCGACCTCACAGGGGGCCTCTCCTACGAGCAGTACTTC

clone_size: few
cdr3_length: 15
d_call: TRBD2
v_call: TRBV13
j_call: TRBJ2-5
cdr3_aa: CASSLRTSEKETQYF
cdr3_nt: TGTGCCAGCAGCTTAAGGACTAGCGAGAAAGAGACCCAGTACTTC

clone_size: -
cdr3_length: 15
d_call: TRBD2
v_call: TRBV6-5
j_call: TRBJ2-7
cdr3_aa: CASRQLGGSSYGQYF
cdr3_nt: TGTGCCAGCAGACAACTGGGGGGGAGCTCCTACGGGCAGTACTTC

clone_size: -
cdr3_length: 15
d_call: TRBD2
v_call: TRBV19
j_call: TRBJ2-3
cdr3_aa: CTSRGLAGDTDTQYF
cdr3_nt: TGTACCAGTAGGGGACTAGCGGGAGACACAGATACGCAGTATTTT

clone_size: -
cdr3_length: 18
d_call: -
v_call: TRBV4-2
j_call: TRBJ1-3
cdr3_aa: CASSQEVAADFSGNTIYF
cdr3_nt: TGTGCCAGCAGCCAAGAAGTCGCAGCGGACTTCTCTGGAAACACCATATATTTT

clone_size: -
cdr3_length: 15
d_call: TRBD1
v_call: TRBV30
j_call: TRBJ1-5
cdr3_aa: CAWSLGGQGTQPQHF
cdr3_nt: TGTGCCTGGAGCCTTGGGGGACAGGGGACTCAGCCCCAGCATTTT

clone_size: -
cdr3_length: 16
d_call: TRBD2
v_call: TRBV7-2
j_call: TRBJ2-1
cdr3_aa: CASSPPGLAGIGGQFF
cdr3_nt: TGTGCCAGCAGCCCCCCGGGACTAGCGGGAATCGGTGGGCAGTTCTTC

clone_size: -
cdr3_length: 15
d_call: TRBD1
v_call: TRBV4-1
j_call: TRBJ2-6
cdr3_aa: CASSKQGAGANVLTF
cdr3_nt: TGCGCCAGCAGTAAACAGGGGGCTGGGGCCAACGTCCTGACTTTC

clone_size: -
cdr3_length: 15
d_call: TRBD1
v_call: TRBV6-5
j_call: TRBJ2-7
cdr3_aa: CASSYGPAGGDEQYF
cdr3_nt: TGTGCCAGCAGTTACGGGCCGGCAGGGGGCGACGAGCAGTACTTC

clone_size: -
cdr3_length: 14
d_call: TRBD1
v_call: TRBV2
j_call: TRBJ1-5
cdr3_aa: CASRGIRGPQPQHF
cdr3_nt: TGTGCCAGCAGGGGAATCAGGGGGCCTCAGCCCCAGCATTTT

clone_size: -
cdr3_length: 12
d_call: -
v_call: TRBV2
j_call: TRBJ1-1
cdr3_aa: CASSITYTEAFF
cdr3_nt: TGTGCCAGCAGTATTACCTACACTGAAGCTTTCTTT

clone_size: -
cdr3_length: 15
d_call: -
v_call: TRBV19
j_call: TRBJ2-7
cdr3_aa: CASSILRDSRYEQYF
cdr3_nt: TGTGCCAGTAGTATATTGCGGGACAGTCGCTACGAGCAGTACTTC

clone_size: -
cdr3_length: 13
d_call: -
v_call: TRBV28
j_call: TRBJ1-5
cdr3_aa: CASNRGSAQPQHF
cdr3_nt: TGTGCCAGCAATCGAGGGAGCGCTCAGCCCCAGCATTTT

clone_size: -
cdr3_length: 14
d_call: -
v_call: TRBV10-1
j_call: TRBJ2-5
cdr3_aa: CASSELIEGETQYF
cdr3_nt: TGCGCCAGCAGTGAGCTGATCGAGGGGGAGACCCAGTACTTC

clone_size: -
cdr3_length: 16
d_call: TRBD2
v_call: TRBV6-6
j_call: TRBJ2-1
cdr3_aa: CASRRGLAGVHNEQFF
cdr3_nt: TGTGCCAGCAGAAGGGGACTAGCGGGAGTCCACAATGAGCAGTTCTTC

clone_size: -
cdr3_length: 20
d_call: TRBD2
v_call: TRBV4-1
j_call: TRBJ2-2
cdr3_aa: CASSQPRLAGRPANTGELFF
cdr3_nt: TGCGCCAGCAGCCAGCCCAGACTAGCGGGGCGGCCCGCCAACACCGGGGAGCTGTTTTTT

clone_size: -
cdr3_length: 16
d_call: TRBD1
v_call: TRBV5-4
j_call: TRBJ1-6
cdr3_aa: CASSLGGDSINSPLHF
cdr3_nt: TGTGCCAGCAGCTTGGGGGGGGACAGTATTAACTCACCCCTCCACTTT

clone_size: -
cdr3_length: 12
d_call: TRBD1
v_call: TRBV11-2
j_call: TRBJ1-1
cdr3_aa: CASSFRQGRAFF
cdr3_nt: TGTGCCAGCAGCTTCCGACAGGGCCGGGCTTTCTTT

clone_size: -
cdr3_length: 11
d_call: -
v_call: TRBV19
j_call: TRBJ2-7
cdr3_aa: CANPRGYEQYF
cdr3_nt: TGTGCCAACCCTCGGGGGTACGAGCAGTACTTC

clone_size: -
cdr3_length: 13
d_call: TRBD1
v_call: TRBV5-1
j_call: TRBJ1-2
cdr3_aa: CASSRGPNYGYTF
cdr3_nt: TGCGCCAGCAGCAGGGGGCCTAACTATGGCTACACCTTC

clone_size: -
cdr3_length: 15
d_call: -
v_call: TRBV27
j_call: TRBJ1-1
cdr3_aa: CASSLYNRVGTEAFF
cdr3_nt: TGTGCCAGCAGTTTATATAACAGGGTGGGCACTGAAGCTTTCTTT

clone_size: -
cdr3_length: 13
d_call: -
v_call: TRBV24-1
j_call: TRBJ2-1
cdr3_aa: CATRPAALNEQFF
cdr3_nt: TGTGCCACCCGACCCGCCGCCCTCAATGAGCAGTTCTTC

clone_size: once
cdr3_length: 13
d_call: -
v_call: TRBV4-3
j_call: TRBJ2-7
cdr3_aa: CASSQDLNYEQYF
cdr3_nt: TGCGCCAGCAGCCAAGATCTAAACTACGAGCAGTACTTC

clone_size: -
cdr3_length: 18
d_call: -
v_call: TRBV10-3
j_call: TRBJ2-7
cdr3_aa: CAISESGVRNIRPYEQYF
cdr3_nt: TGTGCCATCAGTGAGTCCGGGGTTCGCAATATAAGGCCCTACGAGCAGTACTTC